Listed here is a single T cell receptor beta chain. The antigen remains unidentified. The data stem from a study of T-cell memory formation after mild COVID-19. Study-wide results and caveats: For second-wave clones that peaked at day 37, SARS-CoV-2 specificity went unverified.

V lost 0 bases and J lost 1, with 10 bases in between. The CDR3 length is 15 residues. From germline, CDR1 is SGHRS and CDR2 YFSETQ. UMIs and sample barcodes were carried by the TCR alpha and TCR beta cDNA libraries that 5'RACE produced using constant-segment primers. MiXCR, applied by TCRdb to the 5' RACE reads, yields one record per CDR3 protein. The sample contains 200,000 to 250,000 distinct CDR3 sequences, over 8.5% of which appear only once. The sample taken for sequencing was PBMCs or a T cell subset sorted from them (not recorded which). The chain carries TRBV5-1 and TRBJ1-1, with D hard to call. This TCR was recovered from a man aged 18 to 30 who had mild COVID-19 (a few samples of this study predate the infection). Cell type and time point are not known. CDR3 DNA: TGCGCCAGCAGCTTGGCCTTACACGAGAACACTGAAGCTTTCTTT. This gives the protein CASSLALHENTEAFF.